A selection of T cell receptor beta chains follows, all from one sample in a study of cytomegalovirus exposure and HLA in healthy donors. Libraries were prepared by immunoSEQ multiplex PCR; TCRdb keeps only in-frame clonotypes and omits some of them. The data show 110,000 or so clones, with over 65% seen just once and 4.2% held by the top ten. The sequenced material came from PBMCs. All receptors derive from a woman in her 40s in good health and CMV-seropositive. Both conserved end residues are part of each CDR3. A D gene is named only where the DNA matches it firmly. Size tells how often a clone was seen (once, few, many) or the class of an expanded clone, and some rows leave it out.

>TRBV2|NA|NA|TRBJ1-2
TGTGCCAGCAGGACTACTAACTATGGCTACACCTTC
CASRTTNYGYTF
>TRBV9|NA|NA|TRBJ1-2
TGTGCCAGCAGCCCTCCAGGGTTTGGCTACACCTTC
CASSPPGFGYTF
>TRBV4-3|NA|NA|TRBJ2-3
TGCGCCAGCAGCCAAGATGACTTCACAGATACGCAGTATTTT
CASSQDDFTDTQYF
>TRBV6-6|TRBD1|NA|TRBJ2-7
TGTGCCAGCAGTAGCGCCGGGACAGTTCCCTACGAGCAGTACTTC
CASSSAGTVPYEQYF
>TRBV6-1|NA|NA|TRBJ2-1
TGTGCCAGCAGTGAACTAGGGGTGAATGAGCAGTTCTTC
CASSELGVNEQFF
>TRBV6-1|TRBD1|NA|TRBJ1-2
TGTGCCAGCAGTGAAAAATGGGACAGACCTTATGACTACACCTTC
CASSEKWDRPYDYTF
>TRBV4-1|TRBD2|NA|TRBJ2-5
TGCGCCAGCAGCCAACCGGGACTAGCGGGAGGGTCGAAACAAGAGACCCAGTACTTC
CASSQPGLAGGSKQETQYF
>TRBV19|NA|NA|TRBJ1-1
TGTGCCAGTAGTATTTCACTCAACACTGAAGCTTTCTTT
CASSISLNTEAFF
>TRBV4-3|NA|NA|TRBJ1-3
TGCGCCAGCAGCCAAGGAGGGATATCAGGAAACACCATATATTTT
CASSQGGISGNTIYF
>TRBV29-1|TRBD2|NA|TRBJ2-5
TGCAGCGCCAGAGCGGGGAGTAGGGAGACCCAGTACTTC
CSARAGSRETQYF
>TRBV5-1|TRBD1|NA|TRBJ2-2
TGCGCCAGCAGCTTGGCTGGACAGGGGAACACCGGGGAGCTGTTTTTT
CASSLAGQGNTGELFF
>TRBV30|NA|few|TRBJ1-6
TGTGCCTGGAGTCCCCGGACGGGAACTTACTATAATTCACCCCTCCACTTT
CAWSPRTGTYYNSPLHF
>TRBV2|TRBD2|NA|TRBJ2-3
TGTGCCAGCAGTGGGAGGGCGGGGGTCTTTAATACGCAGTATTTT
CASSGRAGVFNTQYF
>TRBV7-9|NA|few|TRBJ2-1
TGTGCCAGCAGCTTAGGCTGGGGGGATGAGCAGTTCTTC
CASSLGWGDEQFF
>TRBV5-1|NA|NA|TRBJ2-1
TGCGCCAGCAGCGACGGGACTTCTCACTACAATGAGCAGTTCTTC
CASSDGTSHYNEQFF
>TRBV29-1|TRBD1|NA|TRBJ2-1
TGCAGCGTGTATCACCCGGGACAGAGAAACAATGAGCAGTTCTTC
CSVYHPGQRNNEQFF
>TRBV19|NA|few|TRBJ2-5
TGTGCCAGTAAGGGCAGGGTCGGCGAGACCCAGTACTTC
CASKGRVGETQYF
>TRBV27|TRBD2|NA|TRBJ2-7
TGTGCCAGCAGTCGGGCTAGCGGGTTGTACGAGCAGTACTTC
CASSRASGLYEQYF
>TRBV2|NA|NA|TRBJ1-6
TGTGCCAGTCGGGGGAGCTATAATTCACCCCTCCACTTT
CASRGSYNSPLHF
>TRBV18|TRBD2|NA|TRBJ2-5
TGTGCCAGCTCACCAAGGGGACTAGCGGGAAGTAGGAAAGAGACCCAGTACTTC
CASSPRGLAGSRKETQYF
>TRBV5-1|TRBD1|NA|TRBJ2-1
TGCGCCAGCAGCCCACTAAACCCCAACAGGGGAAATGAGCAGTTCTTC
CASSPLNPNRGNEQFF
>TRBV18|NA|NA|TRBJ1-2
TGTGCCAGCTCACCAATGGACAGTACTAACTATGGCTACACCTTC
CASSPMDSTNYGYTF
>TRBV15|TRBD1|NA|TRBJ1-1
TGTGCCACCAGCAGGGGGGACAGGGAGAACACTGAAGCTTTCTTT
CATSRGDRENTEAFF
>TRBV2|NA|once|TRBJ2-7
TGTGCCAGCAGTGAATATCAGGGAACCGAGCAGTACTTC
CASSEYQGTEQYF
>TRBV30|NA|few|TRBJ1-3
TGTGCCTGGAGGAAAGGACGGCGGGCTTCTGGAAACACCATATATTTT
CAWRKGRRASGNTIYF
>TRBV9|TRBD1|NA|TRBJ2-1
TGTGCCAGCACATCGACAGGGGGTACCTACAATGAGCAGTTCTTC
CASTSTGGTYNEQFF
>TRBV5-1|TRBD2|NA|TRBJ2-1
TGCGCCAGCAGCTCTCGCCTGACTAGCGGGGGGAACAATGAGCAGTTCTTC
CASSSRLTSGGNNEQFF
>TRBV7-3|NA|few|TRBJ2-5
TGTGCCAGCAGCTTAAATCGGCAGGGGGAGACCCAGTACTTC
CASSLNRQGETQYF
>TRBV9|TRBD2|NA|TRBJ2-1
TGTGCCAGCAGCGTTCACCCTAGCGGGAGCTCCTACAATGAGCAGTTCTTC
CASSVHPSGSSYNEQFF
>TRBV7-2|TRBD1|NA|TRBJ2-1
TGTGCCAGCAGCTTAGGACAGGGTGGGTACAATGAGCAGTTCTTC
CASSLGQGGYNEQFF
>TRBV15|NA|NA|TRBJ1-4
TGTGCCACCAGCAGAGATCCTTTTGGGACAAGTGAAAAACTGTTTTTT
CATSRDPFGTSEKLFF
>TRBV7-2|TRBD2|NA|TRBJ2-5
TGTGCCAGCAGCTCGGGACTAGCGGGGGGAAAGACCCAGTACTTC
CASSSGLAGGKTQYF
>TRBV5-1|TRBD2|NA|TRBJ2-7
TGCGCCAGCAGTCCTAGCGGGAGGGCCTACGAGCAGTACTTC
CASSPSGRAYEQYF
>TRBV7-3|NA|NA|TRBJ2-7
TGTGCCAGCAGCTTATCCGCGGGGAGCTCCTACGAGCAGTACTTC
CASSLSAGSSYEQYF
>TRBV25-1|TRBD1|NA|TRBJ1-2
TGTGCGTCACAGGGGGATCACTATGGCTACACCTTC
CASQGDHYGYTF
>TRBV5-1|NA|NA|TRBJ1-1
TGCGCCAGCAGGTCGGGGGGGAACACTGAAGCTTTCTTT
CASRSGGNTEAFF
>TRBV19|TRBD1|few|TRBJ2-3
TGTGCCAGTAGTAGGAGGGGACAGGGGGTTTTTGGCGGAACTCAAACTACGCAGTATTTT
CASSRRGQGVFGGTQTTQYF
>TRBV7-9|NA|NA|TRBJ2-3
TGTGCCAGCCGACTGCATGGAAGTCCTAGCACAGATACGCAGTATTTT
CASRLHGSPSTDTQYF
>TRBV5-4|NA|few|TRBJ2-7
TGTGCCAGCAGCTTGGGGAGCTGGGAGCAGTACTTC
CASSLGSWEQYF
>TRBV19|TRBD2|NA|TRBJ2-3
TGTGCCAGTAGTATCCAGCGGGAGGCCGCAGATACGCAGTATTTT
CASSIQREAADTQYF
>TRBV9|NA|NA|TRBJ1-1
TGTGCCAGCAGCGTAGGGGGGGGCGGAGGGAATGAAGCTTTCTTT
CASSVGGGGGNEAFF
>TRBV5-6|NA|NA|TRBJ1-2
TGTGCCAGCAGCTTGGAACAGGGTGGCGGCTACACCTTC
CASSLEQGGGYTF
>TRBV28|NA|NA|TRBJ1-5
TGTGCCAGCAGGACTACAGGGTTAAGTCAGCCCCAGCATTTT
CASRTTGLSQPQHF
>TRBV9|NA|NA|TRBJ1-2
TGTGCCAGCAGCGTAGGGGGGGGTAGCGGCTATGGCTACACCTTC
CASSVGGGSGYGYTF